The rows below give T cell receptor beta chains drawn from one sample of a study of T cell responses to AZD1222 COVID-19 vaccine. This table comes from immunoSEQ multiplex PCR, and its TCRdb copy is limited to in-frame clones, with some not included. The sample contains some 130,000 clones, over 90% of which appear only once. Sequences were derived from peripheral blood, sampled on day 0 of AZD1222 vaccination. These receptors came from an adult in good health. The CDR3 runs from the conserved cysteine through the conserved F or W. Some rows have no size entry. The others give once, few or many, or a class for an expanded clone.

J gene,V gene,clone size,CDR3 protein
TRBJ1-1,TRBV7-9,NA,CASSPQAGGDEAFF
TRBJ1-1,TRBV30,NA,CAWKPKGQLNTEAFF
TRBJ2-3,TRBV2,NA,CASVGLAGADTQYF
TRBJ2-4,TRBV28,NA,CASTSGDLAKNIQYF
TRBJ1-1,TRBV7-6,NA,CASSSGQGVNTEAFF
TRBJ1-2,TRBV10-3,NA,CAITPDRGRGYTF
TRBJ1-1,TRBV7-9,NA,CASSFEGLNTEAFF
TRBJ1-5,TRBV4-2,NA,CASSQGVGGWDQPQHF
TRBJ1-2,TRBV5-4,NA,CASSFREVNYGYTF
TRBJ1-3,TRBV7-2,NA,CASAAKGGSGNTIYF
TRBJ2-3,TRBV5-1,NA,CASSLDSAADTQYF
TRBJ2-3,TRBV10-2,NA,CASSDGRGGSTDTQYF
TRBJ1-2,TRBV11-2,once,CASSLFNYGYTF
TRBJ2-1,TRBV3-1/TRBV3-2,once,CASTTSGGPTYNEQFF
TRBJ1-3,TRBV15,NA,CATSRDRAGGISGNTIYF
TRBJ1-5,TRBV10-2,NA,CASSESQGGQPQHF
TRBJ1-1,TRBV29-1,NA,CSARTTGLNTEAFF
TRBJ1-6,TRBV6-6,NA,CASRAGTGDYNSPLHF
TRBJ1-3,TRBV19,NA,CAVSYGNSGNTIYF
TRBJ2-1,TRBV6-5,NA,CASSLGTSYNEQFF
TRBJ1-5,TRBV7-2,NA,CASSFTSNQPQHF
TRBJ1-1,TRBV10-3,NA,CAISPGRHEAFF
TRBJ1-4,TRBV7-8,NA,CASSPRGHTNEKLFF
TRBJ1-6,TRBV30,NA,CAWSSGYNSPLHF
TRBJ1-2,TRBV9,NA,CASSVQGRTNYGYTF
TRBJ1-1,TRBV7-9,NA,CASSPLLPEAFF
TRBJ1-1,TRBV11-2,NA,CASSLVRAGVTEAFF
TRBJ1-5,TRBV29-1,NA,CSVAVYSNQPQHF
TRBJ2-5,TRBV18,NA,CASSPRDRGTQYF
TRBJ2-2,TRBV6-5,NA,CASSYRRGTGELFF
TRBJ1-2,TRBV6-2/TRBV6-3,few,CASSSAAAFFYYGYTF
TRBJ1-6,TRBV11-2,NA,CASSPTDSPLHF
TRBJ1-1,TRBV7-9,few,CASSFHDRGAMNTEAFF
TRBJ2-2,TRBV3-1/TRBV3-2,NA,CASSRRTGAYTGELFF
TRBJ1-2,TRBV3-1/TRBV3-2,NA,CASSQVNYGYTF
TRBJ1-1,TRBV5-1,NA,CASSLGQTNTEAFF
TRBJ2-2,TRBV3-1/TRBV3-2,NA,CASSQVKGASTGELFF
TRBJ1-4,TRBV19,NA,CASQYRDGPPNEKLFF
TRBJ2-7,TRBV27,NA,CASSLSSGGASYEQYF
TRBJ1-1,TRBV18,NA,CASSPGLATEAFF
TRBJ1-2,TRBV7-2,NA,CASSGGDRGNYGYTF
TRBJ1-2,TRBV14,NA,CASSHVDGQGHGYTF
TRBJ2-7,TRBV6-5,NA,CASSYAQGPYEQYF
TRBJ1-1,TRBV5-1,NA,CASSLGGDGPEAFF
TRBJ1-3,TRBV7-6,NA,CASSLVGGSGNTIYF
TRBJ1-5,TRBV6-1,NA,CASSESPTGYSNQPQHF
TRBJ1-1,TRBV6-6,NA,CASSTDRNTEAFF
TRBJ1-1,TRBV2,NA,CASSVRGRSTEAFF
TRBJ1-5,TRBV19,medium-sized,CASSIGRDQPQHF
TRBJ1-5,TRBV19,NA,CASSVPTGVVGQPQHF
TRBJ1-4,TRBV28,NA,CASSSDRVGEKLFF
TRBJ1-2,TRBV4-2,NA,CASSQVQGPAGYTF
TRBJ2-7,TRBV5-1,NA,CASSFEGSYEQYF
TRBJ1-4,TRBV27,NA,CASSLMARGEKLFF
TRBJ1-1,TRBV5-1,NA,CASSYQRVGQGIRNTEAFF
TRBJ1-2,TRBV6-1,NA,CASSDGPSPRFYGYTF
TRBJ1-6,TRBV19,NA,CASIGQGANDSPLHF
TRBJ1-2,TRBV18,few,CASSPRPRDPDGYTF
TRBJ2-1,TRBV7-2,NA,CASSLTSSYNEQFF